The present TCR beta chain was sequenced within a study of shared clonotypes between healthy human individuals. CDR3 length equals 16 residues. Trimming cost V 4 bases and J 1 base, with 19 bases left between them. Germline values: CDR1 SQVTM, CDR2 ANQGSEA. At least ten counts were recorded for this clone. Clones were sequenced by immunoSEQ multiplex PCR, and TCRdb holds only the in-frame ones, with some missing. The table records approximately 510,000 clones, around 74% of them present only once. Unsorted samples, those not sorted, used some 90 million PBMCs for genomic DNA. The TCR comes from a woman between 40 and 55 years old in good health. Some clones in this sample may be carry-over from other donors' samples. The chain combines TRBV29-1 with TRBJ2-5; weak D call: TRBD2 (7 bases). Sequencing used PBMCs. CDR3 nucleotides: TGCAGCGTTGGGGGGGGCGCAGGACATCTCCAAGAGACCCAGTACTTC. Encoded protein: CSVGGGAGHLQETQYF.